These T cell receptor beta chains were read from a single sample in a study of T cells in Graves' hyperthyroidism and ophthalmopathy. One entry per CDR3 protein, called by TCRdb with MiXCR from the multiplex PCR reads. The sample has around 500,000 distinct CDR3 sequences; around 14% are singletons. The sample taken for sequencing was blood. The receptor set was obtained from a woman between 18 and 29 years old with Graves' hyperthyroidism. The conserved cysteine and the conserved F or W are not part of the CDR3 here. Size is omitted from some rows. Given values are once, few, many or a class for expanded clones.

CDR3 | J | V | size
ASSLDGPRGPPDTQY | TRBJ2-3 | TRBV13 | many
ASSVQGGTDTQY | TRBJ2-3 | TRBV7-3 | few
ASSRGEQALHEQY | TRBJ2-7 | TRBV2 | few
ASRLPLRASGNTIY | TRBJ1-3 | TRBV7-9 | few
ASLPGLAGGGYNEQF | TRBJ2-1 | TRBV27 | few
ATFQSSNEQF | TRBJ2-1 | TRBV2 | many
ASSQDLPAYEQY | TRBJ2-7 | TRBV3-1 | many
ASDGFGTGGTDTQS | TRBJ2-3 | TRBV7-9 | .
ASSPLDSGDYNEQF | TRBJ2-1 | TRBV19 | few
AWTRPGQRNQPQH | TRBJ1-5 | TRBV30 | many
ASSFDPLQGWRTEAF | TRBJ1-1 | TRBV13 | many
ASSLLPGLQGNYGYT | TRBJ1-2 | TRBV7-3 | few
AWNTGGNQPQH | TRBJ1-5 | TRBV30 | many
ASSLDGQSQETQY | TRBJ2-5 | TRBV11-3 | many
ASSPLGWIRTEAF | TRBJ1-1 | TRBV11-2 | many
AWTTAQGGRWAGELF | TRBJ2-2 | TRBV30 | few
ASSRAAGNTIY | TRBJ1-3 | TRBV6-1 | many
SALATLGYNEQF | TRBJ2-1 | TRBV20-1 | many
SADGTPWDTDTQY | TRBJ2-3 | TRBV20-1 | few
AWTAPPLKNEQF | TRBJ2-1 | TRBV30 | .
ASSFLASTDTQY | TRBJ2-3 | TRBV12-3/TRBV12-4 | few
SARDRGNTGELF | TRBJ2-2 | TRBV20-1 | .
ASSLIGGDHYGYT | TRBJ1-2 | TRBV7-9 | many
SVDRSRQTPF | TRBJ2-1 | TRBV29-1 | .
ASSEDRKNTGELF | TRBJ2-2 | TRBV9 | .